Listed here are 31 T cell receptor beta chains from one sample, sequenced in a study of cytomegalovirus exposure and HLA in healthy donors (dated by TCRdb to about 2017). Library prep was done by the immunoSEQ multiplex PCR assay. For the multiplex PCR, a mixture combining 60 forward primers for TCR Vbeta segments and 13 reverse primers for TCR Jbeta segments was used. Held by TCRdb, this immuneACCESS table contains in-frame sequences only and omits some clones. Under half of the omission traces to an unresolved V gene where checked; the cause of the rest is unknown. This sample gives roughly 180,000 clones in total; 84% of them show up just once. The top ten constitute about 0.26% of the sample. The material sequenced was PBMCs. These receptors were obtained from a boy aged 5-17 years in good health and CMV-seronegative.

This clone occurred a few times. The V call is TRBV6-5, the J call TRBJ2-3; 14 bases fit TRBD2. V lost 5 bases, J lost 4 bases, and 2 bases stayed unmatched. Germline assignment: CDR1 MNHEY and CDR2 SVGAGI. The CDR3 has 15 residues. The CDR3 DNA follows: TGTGCCAGCAGTGCGACTAGCGGGGGGGCAGATACGCAGTATTTT. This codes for CASSATSGGADTQYF.

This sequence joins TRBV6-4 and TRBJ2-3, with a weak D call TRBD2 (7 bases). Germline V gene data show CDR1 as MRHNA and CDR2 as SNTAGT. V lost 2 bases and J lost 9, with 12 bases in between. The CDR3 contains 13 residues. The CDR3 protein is CASSDGGGKTQYF. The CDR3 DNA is TGTGCCAGCAGTGACGGCGGGGGCAAAACGCAGTATTTT.

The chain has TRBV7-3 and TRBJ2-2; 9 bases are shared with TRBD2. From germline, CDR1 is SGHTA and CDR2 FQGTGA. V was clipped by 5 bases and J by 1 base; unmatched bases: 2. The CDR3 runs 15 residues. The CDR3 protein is CASSLSGGNTGELFF. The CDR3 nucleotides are TGTGCCAGCAGCCTTAGCGGGGGGAACACCGGGGAGCTGTTTTTT.

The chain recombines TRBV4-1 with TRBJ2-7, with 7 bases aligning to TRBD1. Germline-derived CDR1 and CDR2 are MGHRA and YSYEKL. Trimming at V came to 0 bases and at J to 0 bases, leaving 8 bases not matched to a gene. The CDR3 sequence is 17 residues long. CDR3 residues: CASSQEVWTGHSYEQYF. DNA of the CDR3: TGCGCCAGCAGCCAAGAGGTTTGGACAGGACACTCCTACGAGCAGTACTTC.

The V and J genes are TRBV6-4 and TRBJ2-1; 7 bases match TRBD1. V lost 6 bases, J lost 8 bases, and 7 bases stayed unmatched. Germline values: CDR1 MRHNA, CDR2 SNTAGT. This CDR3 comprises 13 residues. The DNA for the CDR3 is TGTGCCAGCAGCCTAGACAGGGTGGATGAGCAGTTCTTC. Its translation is CASSLDRVDEQFF.

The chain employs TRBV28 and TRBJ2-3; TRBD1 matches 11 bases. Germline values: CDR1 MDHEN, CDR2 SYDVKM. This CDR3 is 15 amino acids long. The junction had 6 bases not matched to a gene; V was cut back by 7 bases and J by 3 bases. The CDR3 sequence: CASKGGQGATDTQYF. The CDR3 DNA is TGTGCCAGCAAGGGAGGACAGGGGGCGACAGATACGCAGTATTTT.

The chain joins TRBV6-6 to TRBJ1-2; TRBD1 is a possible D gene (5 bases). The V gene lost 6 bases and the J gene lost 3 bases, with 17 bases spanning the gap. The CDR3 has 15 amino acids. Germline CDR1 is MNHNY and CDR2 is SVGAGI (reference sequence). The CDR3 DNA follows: TGTGCCAGCAGCCGGGGGTGGGCAGGAGACTATGGCTACACCTTC. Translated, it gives CASSRGWAGDYGYTF.

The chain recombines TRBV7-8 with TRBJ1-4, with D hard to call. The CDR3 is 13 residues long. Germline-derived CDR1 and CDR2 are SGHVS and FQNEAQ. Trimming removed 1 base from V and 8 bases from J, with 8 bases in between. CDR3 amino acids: CASSLGWREKLFF. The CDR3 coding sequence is TGTGCCAGCAGCTTAGGTTGGCGGGAAAAACTGTTTTTT.

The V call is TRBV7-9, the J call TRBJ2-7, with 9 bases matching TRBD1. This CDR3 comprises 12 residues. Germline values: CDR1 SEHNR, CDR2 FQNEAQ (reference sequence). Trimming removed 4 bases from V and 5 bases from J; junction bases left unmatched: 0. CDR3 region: CASSWTGDEQYF. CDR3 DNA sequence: TGTGCCAGCAGCTGGACAGGGGACGAGCAGTACTTC.

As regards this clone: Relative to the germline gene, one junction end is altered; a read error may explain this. The CDR3 sequence: CSSSFGRALNQPQHF. CDR3 in DNA: TGTTCCAGCAGCTTCGGGAGGGCTCTCAATCAGCCCCAGCATTTT. V is TRBV7-9 and J is TRBJ1-5; D not resolved. CDR1 and CDR2 from the germline V gene are SEHNR and FQNEAQ (reference sequence). This CDR3 is built from 15 residues.

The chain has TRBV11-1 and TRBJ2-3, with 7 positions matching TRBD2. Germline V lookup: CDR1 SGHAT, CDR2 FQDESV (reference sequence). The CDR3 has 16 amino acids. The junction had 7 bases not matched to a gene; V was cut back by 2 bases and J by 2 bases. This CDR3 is CASSLSRTRFTDTQYF. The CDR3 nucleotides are TGTGCCAGCAGCTTAAGCAGGACTAGGTTCACAGATACGCAGTATTTT. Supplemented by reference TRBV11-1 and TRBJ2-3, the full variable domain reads EAEVAQSPRYKITEKSQAVAFWCDPISGHATLYWYRQILGQGPELLVQFQDESVVDDSQLPKDRFSAERLKGVDSTLKIQPAELGDSAMYLCASSLSRTRFTDTQYFGPGTRLTVL.

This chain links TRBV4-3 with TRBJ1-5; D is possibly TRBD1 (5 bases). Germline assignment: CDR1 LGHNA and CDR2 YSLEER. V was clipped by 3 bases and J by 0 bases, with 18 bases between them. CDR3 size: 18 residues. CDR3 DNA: TGCGCCAGCAGCCAGGGGCCCGCTGGGGTAAATAGCAATCAGCCCCAGCATTTT. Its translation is CASSQGPAGVNSNQPQHF.

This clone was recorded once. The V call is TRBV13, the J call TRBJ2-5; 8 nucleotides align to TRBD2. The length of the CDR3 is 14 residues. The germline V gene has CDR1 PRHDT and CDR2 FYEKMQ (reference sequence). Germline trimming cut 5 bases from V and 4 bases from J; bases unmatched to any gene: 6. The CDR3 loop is CASSHGGASETQYF. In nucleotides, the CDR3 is TGTGCCAGCAGCCACGGGGGGGCCTCAGAGACCCAGTACTTC.

CDR3 region: CASSGGLARAYNEQFF. The CDR3 coding sequence is TGTGCCAGCAGCGGCGGACTAGCGAGAGCCTACAATGAGCAGTTCTTC. The rearrangement joins TRBV7-2 to TRBJ2-1; 9 bases match TRBD2. This CDR3 has 16 amino acids. The V gene's germline CDR1 is SGHTA and CDR2 FQGNSA. Unmatched junction bases numbered 7, after V lost 5 bases and J lost 2 bases.

The CDR3 loop reads CASSPQGAGNTIYF. The CDR3 DNA reads as TGTGCCAGCAGCCCTCAGGGGGCTGGAAACACCATATATTTT. The rearrangement uses TRBV5-4 and TRBJ1-3, with 7 nucleotides matching TRBD1. Per germline, CDR1 SGHNT and CDR2 YYREEE (reference sequence). The CDR3 is 14 amino acids. The ends lost 4 bases at V and 2 bases at J; junction bases unmatched: 3.

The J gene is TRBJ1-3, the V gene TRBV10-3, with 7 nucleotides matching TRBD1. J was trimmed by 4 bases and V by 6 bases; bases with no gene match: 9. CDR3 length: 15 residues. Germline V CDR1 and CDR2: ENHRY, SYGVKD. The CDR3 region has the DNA TGTGCCATCAGGAAAGGACAGGATTGGGGAAACACCATATATTTT. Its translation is CAIRKGQDWGNTIYF.

This CDR3 is CASRGQHYGYTF. DNA of the CDR3: TGTGCCAGCAGAGGACAGCACTATGGCTACACCTTC. This rearrangement joins TRBV2 to TRBJ1-2, with TRBD1 as a possible D gene (6 bases). CDR1 and CDR2 (germline): SNHLY, FYNNEI. The germline V and J ends were trimmed by 6 bases and 3 bases, with 8 bases remaining between them. CDR3 size: 12 residues.

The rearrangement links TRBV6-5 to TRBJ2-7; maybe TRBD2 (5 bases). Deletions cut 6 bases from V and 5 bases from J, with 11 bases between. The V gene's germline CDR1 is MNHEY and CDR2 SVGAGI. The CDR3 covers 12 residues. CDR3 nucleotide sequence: TGTGCCAGCAGGGACTTCGTCCACGAGCAGTACTTC. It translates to CASRDFVHEQYF.

The chain's CDR3 is CAWSADRVGQPQHF. CDR3 DNA: TGTGCCTGGAGCGCCGACAGGGTAGGTCAGCCCCAGCATTTT. The genes are TRBV30 and TRBJ1-5, with TRBD1 matching over 7 bases. Germline loops: CDR1 GTSNPN, CDR2 SVGIG (reference sequence). V shed 3 bases, J shed 6 bases, and the junction held 8 bases outside the gene matches. There are 14 residues in the CDR3.

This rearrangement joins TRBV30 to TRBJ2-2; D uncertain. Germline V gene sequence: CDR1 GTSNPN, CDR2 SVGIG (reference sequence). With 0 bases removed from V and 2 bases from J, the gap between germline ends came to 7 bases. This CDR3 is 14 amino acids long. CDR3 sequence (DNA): TGTGCCTGGAGTGTTATGAGAAACACCGGGGAGCTGTTTTTT. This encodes CAWSVMRNTGELFF.

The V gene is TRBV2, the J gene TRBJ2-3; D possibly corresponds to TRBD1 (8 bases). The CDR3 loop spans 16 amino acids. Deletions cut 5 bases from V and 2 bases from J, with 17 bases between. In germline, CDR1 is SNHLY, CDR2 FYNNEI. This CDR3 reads CASSLLQGGVTDTQYF. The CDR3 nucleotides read TGTGCCAGCAGTCTCCTACAGGGGGGGGTCACAGATACGCAGTATTTT.

The CDR3 reads CASSQTIQGAEAFF. DNA for the CDR3: TGCGCCAGCAGCCAGACTATACAGGGCGCTGAAGCTTTCTTT. The J gene is TRBJ1-1, the V gene TRBV5-1, with D tentatively TRBD1 (6 bases). This CDR3 spans 14 amino acids. Germline CDR1 SGHRS, CDR2 YFSETQ. Trimming shortened V by 4 bases and J by 6 bases, and 16 bases separated the two germline ends.

In DNA, the CDR3 is TGTGCCAGCAGCCTGGGGGCCGCCGGGACCCAGTACTTC. Encoded protein: CASSLGAAGTQYF. The chain carries TRBV7-6 and TRBJ2-5, with a weak D call TRBD1 (6 bases). The CDR3 covers 13 residues. Trimming took off 5 bases at V and 7 bases at J, with 14 bases between the two ends. Germline CDR1 SGHVS, CDR2 FNYEAQ.

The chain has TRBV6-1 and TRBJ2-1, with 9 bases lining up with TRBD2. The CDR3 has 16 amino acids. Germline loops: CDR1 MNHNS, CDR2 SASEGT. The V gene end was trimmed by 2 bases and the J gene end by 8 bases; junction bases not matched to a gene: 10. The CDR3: CASSEWGSGSRDEQFF. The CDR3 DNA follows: TGTGCCAGCAGTGAATGGGGTAGCGGGAGTCGCGATGAGCAGTTCTTC.

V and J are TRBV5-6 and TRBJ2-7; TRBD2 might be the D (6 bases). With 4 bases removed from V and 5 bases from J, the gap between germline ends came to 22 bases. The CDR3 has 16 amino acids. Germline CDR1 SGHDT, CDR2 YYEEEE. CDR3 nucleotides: TGTGCCAGCAGCAACGAGTGGAGGGCGGGATCCGACGAGCAGTACTTC. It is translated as CASSNEWRAGSDEQYF.

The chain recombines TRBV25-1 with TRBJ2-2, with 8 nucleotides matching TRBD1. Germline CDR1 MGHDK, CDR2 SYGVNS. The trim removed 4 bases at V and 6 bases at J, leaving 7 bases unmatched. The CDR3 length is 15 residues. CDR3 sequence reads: CASSVQGASSGELFF. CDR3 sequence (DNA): TGTGCCAGCAGTGTCCAGGGGGCAAGTTCCGGGGAGCTGTTTTTT.

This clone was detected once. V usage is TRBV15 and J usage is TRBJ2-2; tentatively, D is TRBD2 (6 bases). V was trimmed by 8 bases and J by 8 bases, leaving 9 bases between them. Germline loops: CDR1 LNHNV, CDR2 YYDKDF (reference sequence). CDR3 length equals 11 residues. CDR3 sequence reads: CATGGLGELFF. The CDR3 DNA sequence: TGTGCCACCGGGGGGTTAGGGGAGCTGTTTTTT.

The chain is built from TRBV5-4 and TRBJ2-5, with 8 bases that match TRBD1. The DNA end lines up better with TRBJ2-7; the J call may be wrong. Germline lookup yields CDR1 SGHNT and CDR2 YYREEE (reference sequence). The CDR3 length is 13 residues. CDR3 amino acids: CASSSGTGYEQYF. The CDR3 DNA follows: TGTGCCAGCAGCTCTGGGACAGGCTACGAGCAGTACTTC.

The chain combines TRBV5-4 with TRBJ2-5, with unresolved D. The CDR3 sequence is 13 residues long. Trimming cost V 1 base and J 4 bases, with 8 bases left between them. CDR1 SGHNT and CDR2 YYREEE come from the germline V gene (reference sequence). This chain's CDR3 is CASSLILSETQYF. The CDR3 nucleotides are TGTGCCAGCAGCTTGATCCTCTCAGAGACCCAGTACTTC.

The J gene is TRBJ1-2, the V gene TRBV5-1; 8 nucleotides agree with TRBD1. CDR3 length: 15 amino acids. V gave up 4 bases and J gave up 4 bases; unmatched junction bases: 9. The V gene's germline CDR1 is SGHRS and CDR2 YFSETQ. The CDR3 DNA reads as TGCGCCAGCAGCCTCGGGACAGGCACACTCTATGGCTACACCTTC. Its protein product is CASSLGTGTLYGYTF.

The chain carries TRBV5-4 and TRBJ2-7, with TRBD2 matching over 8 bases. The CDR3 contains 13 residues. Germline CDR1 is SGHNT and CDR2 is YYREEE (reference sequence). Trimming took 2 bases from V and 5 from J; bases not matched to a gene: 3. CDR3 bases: TGTGCCAGCAGCTTTCCCGGGAGGGACGAGCAGTACTTC. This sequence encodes CASSFPGRDEQYF.